This T cell receptor (beta chain) is from a study of cytomegalovirus exposure and HLA in healthy donors. Vbeta (60) and Jbeta (13) primers were used in the PCR. Assay: immunoSEQ multiplex PCR; the TCRdb copy retains only in-frame clones and omits some. There are more than 65,000 clones in the sample; more than 75% occur only once, and 1.9% lies in the top ten. This TCR was recovered from a man between 18 and 29 years old in good health and CMV-seronegative. Sequencing was performed on PBMCs.

CDR3 DNA sequence: TGCGCCAGCAGCCCGTCTACTAGCGGGGGGAACTACGAGCAGTACTTC. Translation gives CASSPSTSGGNYEQYF. The genes are TRBV5-1 and TRBJ2-7; 12 bases match TRBD2. CDR1 and CDR2 (germline): SGHRS, YFSETQ. The CDR3 totals 16 residues. V lost 4 bases and J lost 3; bases outside the gene matches: 8.